This TCR beta chain stems from a study of T cell repertoires in cytomegalovirus infection. Study details: Well-studied HLA-B-restricted epitopes and recently identified HLA-C-restricted epitopes of CMV were both used in the study. Public TCR beta signatures were indicative of both CMV infection and a matching HLA type.

Trimming removed 0 bases from V and 4 bases from J, with 10 bases in between. Germline V gene sequence: CDR1 SGHRS, CDR2 YFSETQ. The CDR3 runs 15 residues. About this clonotype: The antigen is unknown.

TCRdb itself ran the reads through MiXCR, one entry per CDR3 protein. The sample contains about half a million distinct CDR3 sequences, 33% of which appear only once. Study-wide results and limits: Ex vivo, HLA-C-restricted CMV-specific TCR beta clonotypes prevailed over the rest of the response.

The receptor comes from a human donor in good health (CMV status not recorded). Some clones in this sample may be carry-over from other donors' samples. V usage is TRBV5-1 and J usage is TRBJ2-2; D possibly corresponds to TRBD2 (5 bases). The input for sequencing was cultured PBMCs, taken from culture after CMV antigen stimulation. CDR3 residues: CASSLGLASTGELFF. The CDR3 DNA sequence: TGCGCCAGCAGCTTGGGGTTAGCGAGCACCGGGGAGCTGTTTTTT.